This T cell receptor (beta chain) was sequenced in a study of patients and donors after allogeneic stem cell transplantation. TCRdb independently ran MiXCR on the RT-PCR reads; one entry per CDR3 protein. The sample lists about a million distinct CDR3 sequences; about a sixth were seen once. The CDR3 length is 14 residues. V was cut by 0 bases and J by 4 bases, with 9 bases left in between. Germline loops: CDR1 LGHDT, CDR2 YNNKEL (reference sequence). Source material: blood, either unsorted or a sorted T cell fraction (not recorded which). This receptor was identified in a human donor who was either an allogeneic HSCT recipient or a stem cell or donor lymphocyte infusion donor (not recorded which). It is not recorded whose cells these are; they may come from a transplant donor. The V gene is TRBV3-1, the J gene TRBJ1-2; no firm D call. The CDR3 is CASSQEWGSYGYTF. DNA for the CDR3: TGTGCCAGCAGCCAAGAATGGGGTAGCTATGGCTACACCTTC. Filled out from reference TRBV3-1 and TRBJ1-2, the complete variable domain reads DTAVSQTPKYLVTQMGNDKSIKCEQNLGHDTMYWYKQDSKKFLKIMFSYNNKELIINETVPNRFSPKSPDKAHLNLHINSLELGDSAVYFCASSQEWGSYGYTFGSGTRLTVV.